Included here is one TCR beta chain sequence, with context. Its target antigen remains unknown. Per-base qualities were not stored, and no clone one base away is much larger. The CDR3 numbers 14 residues from cysteine through phenylalanine. Only CDR3 DNA remains: 42 bases, in frame from the first base. The germline V gene (reference sequence) yields SEHNR for CDR1 and FQNEAQ for CDR2. V lost 5 bases and J lost 8 bases, and the count of bases not matched to a germline gene is 7. The sample originates from a study of cytomegalovirus exposure and HLA in healthy donors (dated by TCRdb to 2016 to 2017). In the study overall: An earlier analysis of around 600 of the donors reported approximately 270 Gb of sequence data and 117 million unique TCR beta sequences from around 200 million T cells. About 280 gigabases of sequencing data and roughly 80 million unique TCR sequences made up an early release that covered some 640 HLA-typed donors. Among the roughly 400 genotyped donors, around 81% belonged to the genetic ancestry cluster associated with self-reported Caucasian donors. The study aimed to test whether cataloging public T cell receptors could reveal signatures of past pathogen exposure. The study profiled the T cell repertoires of under 850 subjects by immunosequencing and related them to cytomegalovirus serostatus. In addition to the first cohort of 650 to 750 subjects, a separate validation cohort of around 110 different subjects was used. To predict cytomegalovirus infection status, the study combined high-throughput TCR immunosequencing, statistical association of individual TCRs with disease status, and machine learning. A later analysis re-examined previously published TCR beta repertoires from just over 650 donors and added high-resolution HLA genotyping to investigate patterns of TCR occurrence. Rather than using new phenotypic data, the later analysis identified candidate immune exposures from TCR beta sequences and from how often those sequences occurred across donors. An earlier analysis of about 600 of the donors used high-throughput TCR beta sequencing to judge whether each TCR beta V gene segment behaved as functional or pseudogenic. Donor age, sex, ethnicity and CMV serostatus were collected together with the repertoire data. A later genetic analysis took genome-wide SNP genotypes for about 65% of the 666 donors and used that subset as a discovery cohort. Every discovery cohort repertoire had been produced on one sequencing platform. HLA typing included class I and class II loci at four-digit resolution. Typing coverage varied by locus: about 629-630 donors for A, B, C, DRB1 and DQB1; under 550 for DQA1; 600 to 610 for DPA1; 450 to 480 for DPB1. Roughly five DR-DQ haplotypes were handled as single units for association and clustering, since linkage in the cohort was strong. On average, around 200,000 unique TCR beta nucleotide sequences were sequenced per donor among 300 to 500 genotyped donors of the cohort, with around 19% of those sequences being non-productive. The research as a whole found: A later analysis found that TCR association rates varied across HLA loci, with DRB1 alleles showing the most associated TCRs and HLA-C alleles the fewest. The study gave a list of some 150 TCR beta chains associated with cytomegalovirus. The only immune exposure information available for the cohort was CMV serostatus. Strong co-occurrence of HLA alleles, especially DR and DQ, made assigning TCR associations to individual alleles difficult. Some IMGT-functional V segments, including TRBV6-2 and TRBV6-3, could not be told apart with the 87-base-pair reads, so those segments were excluded. A further reported finding was that TCR beta sequences accurately predicted the HLA-A and HLA-B alleles for most subjects in the first cohort. A later analysis found that most CMV-associated TCR beta chains appeared HLA-restricted, with HLA associations seemingly driven largely by CMV exposure. In a later analysis, HLA-associated TCR beta chains were found to be more clonally expanded and to have lower generation probabilities than equally common non-associated chains. A few of the identified cytomegalovirus-associated TCR beta chains were confirmed in vitro to be specific for cytomegalovirus antigens. An earlier analysis of some 590 of the donors showed that most TCR beta V segments appeared in productive rearrangements either about 87% or about 30% of the time, which broadly matched IMGT annotations. The earlier analysis of 587 of the donors excluded over 15 rarely observed V segments, including chromosome 9 orphons, because counts were too low. Most TCR sequences were observed very rarely across donors, whereas some public TCRs were present in many individuals. A later analysis reported that several top co-occurrence clusters appeared linked to parvovirus B19, influenza, CMV and Epstein-Barr virus. Because HLA typing was unavailable for some donors at each locus, only the typed subset was used in association tests. The classifier was reported to diagnose cytomegalovirus status with high specificity and sensitivity in both the original cohort and the validation cohort. The authors suggested that the approach could potentially be extended to other disease states and immunological phenotypes. A group of highly shared sequence variants was considered likely to be a technical artifact of the sequencing pipeline. Sequencing depth was assumed to be roughly uniform across donors in the presence/absence analyses, though that assumption may not hold. In this cohort, only TCR beta chains were sequenced, and detectable features were limited by the absence of alpha or paired-chain data. Linkage disequilibrium might explain the correlated functional status among segregating V segments, but an unknown experimental factor could not be ruled out. V-gene and J-gene trimming of TCR beta chains was associated with a missense DCLRE1C variant in a later genetic analysis, and the association was replicated in an independent cohort. In a later analysis, 16,951 TCR beta sequences were associated with specific HLA alleles at a false discovery rate of 0.05. According to a later genetic analysis, donors in an Asian-associated ancestry cluster had fewer N-insertions in productive TCRs than the approximately 610-donor mean.

Libraries were constructed by the immunoSEQ multiplex PCR assay. The multiplex PCR relied on a mix of 60 forward primers for TCR Vbeta segments and 13 reverse primers for TCR Jbeta segments. The CDR3 region of rearranged TCR beta genes was amplified from genomic DNA with a multiplex PCR assay. Amplified TCR beta libraries were sequenced as 87-base-pair reads on the Illumina HiSeq System. Per the authors' processing: A later analysis counted tens of millions of unique TCR beta chains across the 690 or so repertoires, and 10 million to 11 million of these chains were shared by at least two donors. To remove PCR and sequencing errors, raw reads were error-corrected and collapsed into unique sequences using a nearest-neighbor algorithm that merged closely related sequences. Alignment of CDR3 sequences to IMGT reference sequences was used to assign V, D and J gene segments. For a sequence to be retained, a match of at least six nucleotides to both a V gene segment and a J gene segment was required. A rearrangement was called productive if the CDR3 had no stop codons and remained in frame with V and J, and every other rearrangement was called non-productive. Following IMGT convention, CDR3 was defined as the stretch from the second conserved V-encoded cysteine up to the conserved J-encoded phenylalanine. The earlier analysis of 450 to 750 of the donors excluded any sequence lacking an unambiguous match to a single V gene segment. In an earlier analysis of approximately 610 of the donors, V segments were called functional above 56.7% productive rearrangements and were called segregating when the between-donor standard deviation exceeded 5%. A statistical classification framework was built for diagnosing cytomegalovirus status from the catalog of TCR beta chain sequences. In a later analysis, V and J genes were assigned by comparing TCR nucleotide sequences against IMGT/GENE-DB human TR gene sequences. The TCRdist pipeline was used in a later analysis to assign CDR3 sequences and most-parsimonious VDJ recombination scenarios. A later analysis defined each TCR beta chain by its CDR3 amino acid sequence plus V-gene family, and excluded reads lacking a unique V-gene family. In a later analysis, a few hundred highly shared, low-generation-probability nucleotide sequences were removed to address suspected cross-contamination and a sequencing artifact. In a later analysis, a clonal expansion index for each public chain was calculated from normalized within-repertoire ranks of inferred template counts. Generation probabilities in a later analysis came from a VDJ recombination model fitted to out-of-frame rearrangements, and those results were checked against IGoR. Hypergeometric tests were used in a later analysis to score TCR-TCR, TCR-HLA and TCR-CMV co-occurrence, with a repertoire-size bias correction applied to the TCR pairs. False discovery rates were estimated in a later analysis by permuting HLA or CMV assignments 20 times. A later analysis grouped co-occurring TCRs with DBSCAN, adding TCRdist sequence similarity when clustering within HLA-allele-positive subsets. For co-occurrence clustering, repertoires with fewer than 30,000 or more than 120,000 public chains were excluded, along with roughly five repertoires with anomalous nucleotide sharing. The immuneACCESS repertoire file appears here via TCRdb, limited to in-frame rearrangements. These files lack a portion of the clones; in checked studies, under half of the deficit traces to unresolved V genes, and the cause of the others is not known. V, J and clone size are taken as reported in that table, and D and trimming were inferred from the DNA itself. The sample table holds approximately 220,000 clones, of which approximately 83% were seen once. About 0.77% of the sample belongs to the ten largest clones.

The cohort consisted of 600 to 700 healthy bone marrow donors. All cohort members were sampled while nominally healthy, although unrecorded immune exposures were likely present. The donor tested CMV seronegative, placing the donor among the 350 or so seronegative members of the cohort. Every donor gave a peripheral blood sample, and the peripheral blood mononuclear cells from that sample were used for TCR beta sequencing. The Qiagen DNeasy Blood Extraction Kit was used to extract genomic DNA from the blood cell samples. The TCR originated in a boy between 2 and 15 years old in good health and CMV-seronegative. Source material: PBMCs. The sequence joins TRBV7-9 to TRBJ2-2, with TRBD1 matching 8 junction bases. The base sequence is TGTGCCAGCAGCCTAGGACAGGGCAAAGGGGAGCTGTTTTTT. Protein translation: CASSLGQGKGELFF.